This TCR beta chain was sequenced in a study of shared clonotypes between healthy human individuals. As to this clone: Other DNA sequences in this sample translate to the same CDR3.

The method was immunoSEQ multiplex PCR; TCRdb's version includes in-frame clones alone and lacks a portion of them. The sample has some 1,900,000 clones; over 85% are singletons. Naivety among CD8 cells was defined by CD45RO negativity and positive CCR7 selection, thereby excluding terminally differentiated effector memory CD45RA+ cells. The V end lost 0 bases, the J end lost 1 base, and 9 bases lay between the germline ends. The V gene's germline CDR1 is GTSNPN and CDR2 SVGIG (reference sequence). The CDR3 is 14 amino acids. The sample consisted of naive CD8+ T cells sorted from blood. This chain uses TRBV30 with TRBJ1-1; D unresolved. The TCR originated in a man aged 18 to 30 in good health. The CDR3 protein is CAWSVLGTNTEAFF. The CDR3 bases are TGTGCCTGGAGTGTACTTGGAACGAACACTGAAGCTTTCTTT. Full variable domain (outside the CDR3, taken from reference TRBV30 and TRBJ1-1): SQTIHQWPATLVQPVGSPLSLECTVEGTSNPNLYWYRQAAGRGLQLLFYSVGIGQISSEVPQNLSASRPQDRQFILSSKKLLLSDSGFYLCAWSVLGTNTEAFFGQGTRLTVV.